This T cell receptor (beta chain) is drawn from a study of CXCR3-negative and CXCR3-positive naive CD8 T cells. Note on this clonotype: Its antigen is currently unknown.

Whole-study results and caveats: Against CXCR3-negative naive cells, CXCR3-positive naive cells showed more hydrophobic TRB CDR3s. CXCR3 expression partially decreased after cryopreservation; most assays used fresh PBMCs.

UMI labels and 5' RACE were used to prepare the TRB cDNA libraries. TCRdb reprocessed the 5' RACE reads, keeping one entry per CDR3 protein, no DNA. This sample contains 55,000 to 65,000 distinct CDR3 sequences. Germline CDR1 reads MNHEY; CDR2 reads SVGEGT. The CDR3 has 12 amino acids. This TCR came from a human donor in good health. Some clones in this sample may be carry-over from other donors' samples. J is TRBJ2-1 and V is TRBV6-2 or TRBV6-3. Input material: naive CXCR3+ CD8+ T cells from blood. As to subset: CD45RO-CCR7+CD27+CD95- naive CD8+ T cells expressing CXCR3 (TNR3+). The chain's CDR3 is CAVLSSYNEQFF.